The 7 T cell receptor beta chains presented below share a single source sample, sequenced in a study of radiotherapy plus CTLA-4 blockade in lung cancer. The method was immunoSEQ multiplex PCR; TCRdb's version includes in-frame clones alone and lacks a portion of them. Found here are around 95,000 clones, approximately 83% of them singletons; the top ten hold around 0.79%. The sequencing here drew on peripheral blood, taken from a patient treated with radiotherapy plus ipilimumab. These receptors all stem from a human donor with non-small cell lung cancer who had stable disease on radiotherapy plus ipilimumab.

V usage is TRBV11-2 and J usage is TRBJ2-5, with 10 bases that match TRBD2. This CDR3 has 15 amino acids. After removal of 5 bases from V and 3 bases from J, the junction contained 6 bases not matched to a gene. The germline V gene has CDR1 SGHAT and CDR2 FQNNGV. For the CDR3, the DNA is TGTGCCAGCAGCCGAGTAGGACTAGCGGAAGAGACCCAGTACTTC. It specifies CASSRVGLAEETQYF.

The V and J genes are TRBV15 and TRBJ2-1; D tentatively fits TRBD1 or TRBD2 (5 bases each). The germline V gene encodes CDR1 LNHNV and CDR2 YYDKDF (reference sequence). Trimming shortened V by 5 bases and J by 6 bases, and 17 bases separated the two germline ends. The CDR3 loop spans 15 amino acids. CDR3 protein: CATSEPGRTLNEQFF. For the CDR3, the DNA is TGTGCCACCAGCGAACCGGGACGGACCCTCAATGAGCAGTTCTTC.

The CDR3 nucleotides are TGTGCCAGCAGCTTTCAGGGGGCAGTCTATGGCTACACCTTC. Amino acids: CASSFQGAVYGYTF. The J gene is TRBJ1-2, the V gene TRBV7-2; 8 nucleotides agree with TRBD1. The CDR3 has 14 amino acids. Germline values: CDR1 SGHTA, CDR2 FQGNSA. After removal of 3 bases from V and 4 bases from J, the junction contained 4 bases not matched to a gene.

V gene TRBV28 combines with J gene TRBJ2-2; 7 bases map to TRBD2. The CDR3 covers 15 residues. Germline V CDR1 and CDR2: MDHEN, SYDVKM. J was trimmed by 1 base and V by 4 bases; bases with no gene match: 3. The CDR3 reads CASSYGGENTGELFF. The CDR3 coding sequence is TGTGCCAGCAGTTATGGGGGGGAGAACACCGGGGAGCTGTTTTTT.

This clone turned up a few times. The chain couples TRBV6-5 to TRBJ2-1; D not certain. CDR3 length equals 14 residues. Trimming left V 6 bases short and J 4 bases short, with 13 bases between. The V gene's germline CDR1 is MNHEY and CDR2 SVGAGI. CDR3 amino acids: CASRVGLSYNEQFF. CDR3 in DNA: TGTGCCAGCAGGGTGGGTCTCTCTTACAATGAGCAGTTCTTC.

The chain employs TRBV18 and TRBJ2-7; 14 positions agree with TRBD2. This CDR3 spans 17 amino acids. Unmatched junction bases numbered 8, after V lost 3 bases and J lost 4 bases. CDR1 and CDR2 (germline): KGHSH, LQKENI. CDR3 coding DNA: TGTGCCAGCTCACCCCCGGGACTAGCGGGAGTTGGTTACGAGCAGTACTTC. Its protein product is CASSPPGLAGVGYEQYF.

This chain connects TRBV5-1 to TRBJ1-4; TRBD1 agrees at 8 bases. J was trimmed by 10 bases and V by 4 bases; bases with no gene match: 9. Germline V gene data show CDR1 as SGHRS and CDR2 as YFSETQ. This CDR3 comprises 14 residues. The CDR3 DNA reads TGCGCCAGCAGCCGGACAGGGTTAGGGCCAAAACTGTTTTTT. Translation: CASSRTGLGPKLFF.